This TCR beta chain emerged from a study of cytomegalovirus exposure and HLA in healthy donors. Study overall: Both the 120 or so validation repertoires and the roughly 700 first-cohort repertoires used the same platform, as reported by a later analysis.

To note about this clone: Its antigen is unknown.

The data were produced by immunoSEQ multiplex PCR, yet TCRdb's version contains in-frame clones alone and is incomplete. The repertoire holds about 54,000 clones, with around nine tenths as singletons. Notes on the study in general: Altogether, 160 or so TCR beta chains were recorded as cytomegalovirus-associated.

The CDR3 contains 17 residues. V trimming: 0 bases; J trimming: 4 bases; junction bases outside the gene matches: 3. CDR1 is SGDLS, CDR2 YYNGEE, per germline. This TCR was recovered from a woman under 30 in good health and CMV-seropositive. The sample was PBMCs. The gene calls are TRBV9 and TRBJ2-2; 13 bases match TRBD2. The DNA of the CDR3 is TGTGCCAGCAGCGTAGATACTAGCGGGGGGGCCACCGGGGAGCTGTTTTTT. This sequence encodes CASSVDTSGGATGELFF.